This T cell receptor (beta chain) was retrieved from a study of cytomegalovirus exposure and HLA in healthy donors. Study-level findings and limits: As a later analysis showed, a missense DCLRE1C variant was linked to trimming of TCR beta V- and J-genes.

Turning to this clone: Antigen: not known.

V was pared by 4 bases and J by 12 bases, with 13 bases of the junction left unmatched. The germline CDR1 and CDR2 sequences are MNHEY and SVGAGI. CDR3 size: 15 residues. PCR primers comprised 60 Vbeta and 13 Jbeta primers. Method: immunoSEQ multiplex PCR; TCRdb's copy keeps in-frame clones and lacks some. Altogether about 140,000 clones are present, more than 70% being singletons, with the ten largest covering 4.2%. This TCR came from a man aged 45-65 years in good health and CMV-seropositive. This sequence joins TRBV6-5 and TRBJ2-1, with 9 bases aligning to TRBD2. Source material: PBMCs. CDR3 DNA sequence: TGTGCCAGCAGTTCGAGCGGGGGGCCTCGATCTGGGCAGTTCTTC. This translates into CASSSSGGPRSGQFF.